The rows below give T cell receptor beta chains drawn from one sample of a study of PD-L1 blockade in urothelial cancer. Sequencing was performed with immunoSEQ multiplex PCR; in TCRdb, only in-frame clones are kept and a portion is missing. The sample includes some 67,000 clones, about 89% of them seen just once. The sequences come from PBMCs, collected around atezolizumab (anti-PD-L1) treatment. Source of these receptors: a man aged 60-69 years with urothelial cancer. Both conserved end residues are part of each CDR3. Each record gives: D gene, clone size, J gene, V gene, CDR3 DNA, CDR3 protein. The D gene is left open where the match is weak. Size tells how often a clone was seen (once, few, many) or the class of an expanded clone, and some rows leave it out.

D gene: TRBD1; clone size: NA; J gene: TRBJ2-7; V gene: TRBV10-3; CDR3 DNA: TGTGCCATCAGTACCAGGGACAGGGGATACGAGCAGTACTTC; CDR3 protein: CAISTRDRGYEQYF
D gene: TRBD2; clone size: NA; J gene: TRBJ2-5; V gene: TRBV6-6; CDR3 DNA: TGTGCCAGTAAAGAGTCGGGACTAGCGGGACAAGAGACCCAGTACTTC; CDR3 protein: CASKESGLAGQETQYF
D gene: NA; clone size: NA; J gene: TRBJ2-7; V gene: TRBV9; CDR3 DNA: TGTGCCAGCAGCCCAGCGGGGGACAGGGTACGCGAGCAGTACTTC; CDR3 protein: CASSPAGDRVREQYF
D gene: NA; clone size: once; J gene: TRBJ1-1; V gene: TRBV9; CDR3 DNA: TGTGCCAGCAGCTCTCAACAGGACATGAACACTGAAGCTTTCTTT; CDR3 protein: CASSSQQDMNTEAFF
D gene: NA; clone size: once; J gene: TRBJ1-2; V gene: TRBV12-5; CDR3 DNA: TGTGCTAGTGGTTTGGACCCGATTCCTCTGGGCAAGATCTATGGCTACACCTTC; CDR3 protein: CASGLDPIPLGKIYGYTF
D gene: TRBD1; clone size: few; J gene: TRBJ1-2; V gene: TRBV29-1; CDR3 DNA: TGCAGCGTTCTTAGACAGGGAAGCTATGGCTACACCTTC; CDR3 protein: CSVLRQGSYGYTF
D gene: NA; clone size: NA; J gene: TRBJ1-4; V gene: TRBV7-9; CDR3 DNA: TGTGCCAGCAGCTTAGATCTACAGGATAATGAAAAACTGTTTTTT; CDR3 protein: CASSLDLQDNEKLFF
D gene: TRBD1; clone size: NA; J gene: TRBJ2-2; V gene: TRBV19; CDR3 DNA: TGTGCCAGTAGTAGTCAGGGGGACGGGGAGCTGTTTTTT; CDR3 protein: CASSSQGDGELFF
D gene: NA; clone size: few; J gene: TRBJ1-5; V gene: TRBV6-1; CDR3 DNA: TGTGCCAGCAGAACGTCTCCAGGGGTCCAGCCCCAGCATTTT; CDR3 protein: CASRTSPGVQPQHF
D gene: TRBD1; clone size: NA; J gene: TRBJ2-7; V gene: TRBV7-6; CDR3 DNA: TGTGCCAGCAGTTACGGACAGGGTATGGACGAGCAGTACTTC; CDR3 protein: CASSYGQGMDEQYF
D gene: NA; clone size: NA; J gene: TRBJ2-3; V gene: TRBV21-1; CDR3 DNA: TGTGCCCTTGTCCCGAGACTAGTAAATACGCAGTATTTT; CDR3 protein: CALVPRLVNTQYF
D gene: TRBD1; clone size: NA; J gene: TRBJ1-1; V gene: TRBV6-5; CDR3 DNA: TGTGCCAGCAGTCCCGCGCGGACAGGGGTTGGTGAAGCTTTCTTT; CDR3 protein: CASSPARTGVGEAFF
D gene: TRBD1; clone size: NA; J gene: TRBJ2-3; V gene: TRBV10-3; CDR3 DNA: TGTGCCATAACGGGACAGGGCACAGATACGCAGTATTTT; CDR3 protein: CAITGQGTDTQYF
D gene: NA; clone size: NA; J gene: TRBJ1-5; V gene: TRBV5-1; CDR3 DNA: TGCGCCAGCAGCTTGGGGGGCAGGAGCAATCAGCCCCAGCATTTT; CDR3 protein: CASSLGGRSNQPQHF